This TCR beta chain originates from a study of hypomethylating agent response in myelodysplastic syndrome. Study-wide points: Novel MDS antigen recognition by shared GLIPH2 clusters is possible but unvalidated.

Concerning this clone itself: Its specificity is not known.

Survey resolution used two replicates of about 200 ng, totaling approximately 400 ng DNA. Measured with immunoSEQ multiplex PCR; TCRdb has only the in-frame clones, and not every one. Here the sample spans some 5,900 clones, roughly 87% being singletons. Trimming took 2 bases from V and 3 from J; bases not matched to a gene: 0. The CDR3 length is 14 residues. CDR1 is KGHSH and CDR2 is LQKENI in the germline V gene. The J gene is TRBJ2-2, the V gene TRBV18; 7 nucleotides match TRBD2. The specimen was bone marrow, collected before or after starting hypomethylating agent treatment for myelodysplastic syndrome (not recorded which). The origin of this receptor is a human donor with myelodysplastic syndrome. CDR3: CASSPSGDTGELFF. The CDR3 nucleotides read TGTGCCAGCTCACCAAGCGGGGACACCGGGGAGCTGTTTTTT.